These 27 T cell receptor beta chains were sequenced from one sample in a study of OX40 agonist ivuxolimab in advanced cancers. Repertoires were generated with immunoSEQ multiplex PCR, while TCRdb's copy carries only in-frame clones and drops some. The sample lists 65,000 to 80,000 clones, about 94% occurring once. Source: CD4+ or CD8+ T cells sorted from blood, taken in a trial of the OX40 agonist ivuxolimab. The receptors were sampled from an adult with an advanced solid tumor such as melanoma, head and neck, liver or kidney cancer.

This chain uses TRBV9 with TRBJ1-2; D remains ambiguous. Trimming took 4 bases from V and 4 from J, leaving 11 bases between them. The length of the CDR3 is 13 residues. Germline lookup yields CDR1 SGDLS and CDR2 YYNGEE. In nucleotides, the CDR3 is TGTGCCAGCAGCCCCGGTTGGAGCTATGGCTACACCTTC. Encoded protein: CASSPGWSYGYTF.

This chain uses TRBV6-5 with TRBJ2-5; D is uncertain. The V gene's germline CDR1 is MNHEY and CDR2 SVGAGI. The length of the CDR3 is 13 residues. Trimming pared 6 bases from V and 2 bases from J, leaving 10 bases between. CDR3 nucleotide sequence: TGTGCCAGCAGCTTTACCTCTCAAGAGACCCAGTACTTC. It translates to CASSFTSQETQYF.

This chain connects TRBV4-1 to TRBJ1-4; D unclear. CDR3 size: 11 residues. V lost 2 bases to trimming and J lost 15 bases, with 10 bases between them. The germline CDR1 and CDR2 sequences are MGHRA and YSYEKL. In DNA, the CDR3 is TGCGCCAGCAGCCAATTGGCCAGGATGTTTTTT. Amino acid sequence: CASSQLARMFF.

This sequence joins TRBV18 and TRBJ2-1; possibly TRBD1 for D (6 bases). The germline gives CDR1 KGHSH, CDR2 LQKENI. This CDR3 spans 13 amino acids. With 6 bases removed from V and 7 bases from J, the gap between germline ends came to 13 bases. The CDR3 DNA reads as TGTGCCAGCTCCCCGGGACACGCTAATGAGCAGTTCTTC. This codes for CASSPGHANEQFF.

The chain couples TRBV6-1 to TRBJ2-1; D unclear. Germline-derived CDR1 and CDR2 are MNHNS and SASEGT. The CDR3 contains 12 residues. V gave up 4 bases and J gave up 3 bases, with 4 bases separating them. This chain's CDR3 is CASSVYYNEQFF. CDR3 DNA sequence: TGTGCCAGCAGTGTTTACTACAATGAGCAGTTCTTC.

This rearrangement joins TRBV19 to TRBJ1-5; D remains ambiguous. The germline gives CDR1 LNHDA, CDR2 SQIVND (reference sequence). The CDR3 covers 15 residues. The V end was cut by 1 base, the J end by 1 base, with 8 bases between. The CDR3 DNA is TGTGCCAGTAGTATAGGGGTTTTGAGCAATCAGCCCCAGCATTTT. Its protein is CASSIGVLSNQPQHF.

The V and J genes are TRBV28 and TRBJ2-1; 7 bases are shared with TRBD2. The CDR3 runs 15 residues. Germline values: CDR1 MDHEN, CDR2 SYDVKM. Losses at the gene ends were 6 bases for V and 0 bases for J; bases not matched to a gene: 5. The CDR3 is CASRPGGGSYNEQFF. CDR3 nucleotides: TGTGCCAGCAGGCCGGGGGGAGGCTCCTACAATGAGCAGTTCTTC.

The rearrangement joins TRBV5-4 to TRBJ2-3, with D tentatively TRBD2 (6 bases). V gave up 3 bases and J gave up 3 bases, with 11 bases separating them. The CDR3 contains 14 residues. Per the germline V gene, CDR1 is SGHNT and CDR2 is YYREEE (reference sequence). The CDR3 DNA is TGTGCCAGCAGCTGGGAGGACCGAACAGATACGCAGTATTTT. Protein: CASSWEDRTDTQYF.

CDR3: CASSSGGAVQYF. The CDR3 DNA sequence: TGTGCCAGCAGCTCGGGGGGAGCAGTACAGTATTTT. The rearrangement uses TRBV5-6 and TRBJ2-3; 7 bases line up with TRBD2. V was clipped by 3 bases and J by 12 bases; unmatched bases: 7. The germline V gene has CDR1 SGHDT and CDR2 YYEEEE. CDR3 size: 12 residues.

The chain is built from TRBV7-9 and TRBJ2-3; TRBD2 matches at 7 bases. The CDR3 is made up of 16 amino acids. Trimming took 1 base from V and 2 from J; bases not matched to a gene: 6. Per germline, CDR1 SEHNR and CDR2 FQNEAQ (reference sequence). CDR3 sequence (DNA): TGTGCCAGCAGCTTAGTGACAGCGGGACCCACAGATACGCAGTATTTT. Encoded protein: CASSLVTAGPTDTQYF.

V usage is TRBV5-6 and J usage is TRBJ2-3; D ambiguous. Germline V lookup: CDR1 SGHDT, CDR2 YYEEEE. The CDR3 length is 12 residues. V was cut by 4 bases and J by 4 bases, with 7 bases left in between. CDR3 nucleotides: TGTGCCAGCAGCCGTGGAGCAGATACGCAGTATTTT. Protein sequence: CASSRGADTQYF.

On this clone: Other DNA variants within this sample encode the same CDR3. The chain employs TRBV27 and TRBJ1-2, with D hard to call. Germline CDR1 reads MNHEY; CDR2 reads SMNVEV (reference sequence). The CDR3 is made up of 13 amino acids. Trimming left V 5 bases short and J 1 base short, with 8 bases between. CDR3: CASSPGINYGYTF. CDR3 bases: TGTGCCAGCAGTCCCGGAATTAACTATGGCTACACCTTC.

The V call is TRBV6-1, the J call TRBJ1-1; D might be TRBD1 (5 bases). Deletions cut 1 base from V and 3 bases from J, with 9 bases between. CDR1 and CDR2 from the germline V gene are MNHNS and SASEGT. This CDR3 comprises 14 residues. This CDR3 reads CASSEVAGHTEAFF. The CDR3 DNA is TGTGCCAGCAGTGAAGTGGCAGGGCACACTGAAGCTTTCTTT.

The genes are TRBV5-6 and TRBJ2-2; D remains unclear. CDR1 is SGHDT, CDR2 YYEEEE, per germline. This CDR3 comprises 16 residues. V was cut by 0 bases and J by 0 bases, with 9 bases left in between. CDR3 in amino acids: CASSLVLVANTGELFF. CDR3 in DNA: TGTGCCAGCAGCTTGGTCCTAGTCGCGAACACCGGGGAGCTGTTTTTT.

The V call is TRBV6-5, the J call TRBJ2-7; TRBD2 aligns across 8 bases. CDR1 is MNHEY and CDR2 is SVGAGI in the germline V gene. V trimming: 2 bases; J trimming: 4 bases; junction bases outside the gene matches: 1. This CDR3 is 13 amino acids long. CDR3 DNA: TGTGCCAGCAGTTACACTAGCGGATACGAGCAGTACTTC. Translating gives CASSYTSGYEQYF.

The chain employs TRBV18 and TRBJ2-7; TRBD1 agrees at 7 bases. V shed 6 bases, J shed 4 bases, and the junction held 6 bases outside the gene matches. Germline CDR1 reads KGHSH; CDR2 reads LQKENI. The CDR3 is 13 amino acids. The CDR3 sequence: CASSTGISYEQYF. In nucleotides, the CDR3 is TGTGCCAGCTCGACAGGGATATCTTACGAGCAGTACTTC.

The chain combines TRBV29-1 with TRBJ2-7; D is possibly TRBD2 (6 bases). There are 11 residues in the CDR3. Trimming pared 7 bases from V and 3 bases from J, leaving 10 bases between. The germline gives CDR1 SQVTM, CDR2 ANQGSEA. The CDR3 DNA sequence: TGCAGCGGGAGGGACGGCTACGAGCAGTACTTC. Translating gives CSGRDGYEQYF.

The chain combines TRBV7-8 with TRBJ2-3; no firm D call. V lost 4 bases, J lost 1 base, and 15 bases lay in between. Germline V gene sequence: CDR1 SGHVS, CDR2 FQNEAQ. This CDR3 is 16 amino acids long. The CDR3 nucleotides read TGTGCCAGCAGCTCCTTATCGGTAAGGGGCACAGATACGCAGTATTTT. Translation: CASSSLSVRGTDTQYF.

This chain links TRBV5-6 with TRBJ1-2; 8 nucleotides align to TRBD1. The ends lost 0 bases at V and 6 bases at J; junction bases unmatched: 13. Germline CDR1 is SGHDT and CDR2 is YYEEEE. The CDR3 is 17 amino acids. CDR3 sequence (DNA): TGTGCCAGCAGCTTGGAGAGGACAGGGAGTATTCAGGATGGCTACACCTTC. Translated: CASSLERTGSIQDGYTF.

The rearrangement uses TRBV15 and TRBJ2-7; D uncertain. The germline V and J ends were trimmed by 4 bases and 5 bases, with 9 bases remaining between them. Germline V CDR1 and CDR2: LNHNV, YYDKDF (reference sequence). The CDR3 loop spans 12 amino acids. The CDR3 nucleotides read TGTGCCACCAGCAAACGAGGCGACGAGCAGTACTTC. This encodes CATSKRGDEQYF.

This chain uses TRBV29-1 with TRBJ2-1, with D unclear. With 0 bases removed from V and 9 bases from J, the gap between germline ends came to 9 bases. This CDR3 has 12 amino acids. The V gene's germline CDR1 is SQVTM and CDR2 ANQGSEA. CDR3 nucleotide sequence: TGCAGCGTTGAAGAAAGGGATGCTGAGCAGTTCTTC. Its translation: CSVEERDAEQFF.

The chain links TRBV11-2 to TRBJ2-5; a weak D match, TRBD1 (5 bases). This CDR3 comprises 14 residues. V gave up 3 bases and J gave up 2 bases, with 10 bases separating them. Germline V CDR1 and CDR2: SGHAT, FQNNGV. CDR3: CASSFFRQQETQYF. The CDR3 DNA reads TGTGCCAGCAGCTTCTTCAGACAGCAAGAGACCCAGTACTTC.

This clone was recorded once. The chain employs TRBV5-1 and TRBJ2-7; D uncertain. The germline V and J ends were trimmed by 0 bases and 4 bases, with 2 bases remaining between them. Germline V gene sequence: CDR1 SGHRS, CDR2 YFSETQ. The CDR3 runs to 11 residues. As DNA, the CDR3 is TGCGCCAGCAGCTTGGAGTACGAGCAGTACTTC. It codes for CASSLEYEQYF.

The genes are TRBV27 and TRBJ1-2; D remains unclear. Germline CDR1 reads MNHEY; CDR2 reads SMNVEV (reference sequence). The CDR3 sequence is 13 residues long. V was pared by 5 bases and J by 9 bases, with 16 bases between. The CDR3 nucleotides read TGTGCCAGCAGTCCCGGGATGTTTATGAGCTACACCTTC. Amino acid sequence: CASSPGMFMSYTF.

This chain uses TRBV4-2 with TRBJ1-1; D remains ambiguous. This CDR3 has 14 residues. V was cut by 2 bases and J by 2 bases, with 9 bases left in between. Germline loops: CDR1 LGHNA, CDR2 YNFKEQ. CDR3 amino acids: CASSQSLKNTEAFF. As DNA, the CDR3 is TGTGCCAGCAGCCAATCTCTGAAAAACACTGAAGCTTTCTTT.

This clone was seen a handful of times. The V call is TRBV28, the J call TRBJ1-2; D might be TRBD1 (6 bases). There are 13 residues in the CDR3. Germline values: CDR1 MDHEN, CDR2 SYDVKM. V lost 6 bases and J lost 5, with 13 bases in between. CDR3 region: CASSSMTGYGYTF. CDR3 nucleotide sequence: TGTGCCAGCAGCTCGATGACAGGATATGGCTACACCTTC.

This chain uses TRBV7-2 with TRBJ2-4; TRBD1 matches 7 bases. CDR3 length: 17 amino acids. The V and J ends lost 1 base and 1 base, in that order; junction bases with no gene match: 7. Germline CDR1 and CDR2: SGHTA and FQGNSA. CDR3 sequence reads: CASSLEGDRAAKNIQYF. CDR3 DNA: TGTGCCAGCAGCTTAGAAGGAGACAGGGCGGCCAAAAACATTCAGTACTTC.